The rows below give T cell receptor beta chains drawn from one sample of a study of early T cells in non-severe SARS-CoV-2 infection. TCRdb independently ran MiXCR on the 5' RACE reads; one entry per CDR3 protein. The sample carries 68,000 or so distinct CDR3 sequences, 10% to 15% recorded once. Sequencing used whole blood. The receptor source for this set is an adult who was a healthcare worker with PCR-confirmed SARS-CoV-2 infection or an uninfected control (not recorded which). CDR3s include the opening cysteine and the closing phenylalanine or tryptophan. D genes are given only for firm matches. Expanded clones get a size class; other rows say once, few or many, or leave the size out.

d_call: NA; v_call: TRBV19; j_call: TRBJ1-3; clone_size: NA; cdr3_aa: CAAGTADSGNTIYF; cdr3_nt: TGTGCCGCCGGGACCGCGGACTCTGGAAACACCATATATTTT
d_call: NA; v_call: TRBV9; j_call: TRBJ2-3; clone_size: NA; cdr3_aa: CASSVDRADTQYF; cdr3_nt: TGTGCTAGCAGCGTAGACCGGGCAGATACGCAGTATTTT
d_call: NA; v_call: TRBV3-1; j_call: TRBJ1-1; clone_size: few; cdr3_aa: CASSQAGASEAFF; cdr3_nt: TGTGCCAGCAGCCAAGCGGGGGCATCTGAAGCTTTCTTT
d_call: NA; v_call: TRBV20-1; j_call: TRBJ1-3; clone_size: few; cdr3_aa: CSASRMESENTIYF; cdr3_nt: TGCAGTGCTAGCAGGATGGAGTCTGAAAACACCATATATTTT
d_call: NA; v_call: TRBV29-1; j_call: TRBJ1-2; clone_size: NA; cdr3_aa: CSVDGGNGYTF; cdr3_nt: TGCAGCGTTGACGGTGGAAATGGCTACACCTTC
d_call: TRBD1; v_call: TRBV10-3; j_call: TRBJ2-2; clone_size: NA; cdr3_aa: CAISRDRADTGELFF; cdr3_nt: TGTGCCATCAGTCGGGACAGGGCCGACACCGGGGAGCTGTTTTTT
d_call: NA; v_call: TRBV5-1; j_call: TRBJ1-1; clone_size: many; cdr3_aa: CASTEGGTEAFF; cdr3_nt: TGCGCCAGCACAGAGGGAGGGACTGAAGCTTTCTTT
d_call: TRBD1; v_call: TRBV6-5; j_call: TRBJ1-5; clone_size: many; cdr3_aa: CASSSRDRGGNQPQHF; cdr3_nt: TGTGCCAGCAGTTCTCGGGACAGGGGGGGCAATCAGCCCCAGCATTTT
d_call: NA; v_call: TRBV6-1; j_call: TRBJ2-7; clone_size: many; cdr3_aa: CASSEWPTYEQYF; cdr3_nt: TGTGCCAGCAGTGAATGGCCGACATACGAGCAGTACTTC
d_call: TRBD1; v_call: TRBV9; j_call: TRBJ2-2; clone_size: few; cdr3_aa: CASSQGQATNTGELFF; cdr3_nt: TGTGCCAGCAGCCAGGGACAGGCCACGAACACCGGGGAGCTGTTTTTT
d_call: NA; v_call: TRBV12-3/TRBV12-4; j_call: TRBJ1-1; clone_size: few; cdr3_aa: CASSFGNTEAFF; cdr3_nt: TGTGCCAGCAGTTTTGGGAACACTGAAGCTTTCTTT
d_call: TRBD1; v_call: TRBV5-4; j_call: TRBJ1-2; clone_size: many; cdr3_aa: CASSPGQGTYGYTF; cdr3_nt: TGTGCCAGCAGCCCAGGACAGGGGACCTATGGCTACACCTTC
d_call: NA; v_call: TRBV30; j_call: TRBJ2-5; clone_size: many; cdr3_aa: CAWTLKGSQETQYF; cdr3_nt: TGTGCCTGGACTCTAAAGGGGTCCCAGGAGACCCAGTACTTC
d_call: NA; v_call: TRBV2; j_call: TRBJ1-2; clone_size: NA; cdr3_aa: CASSRTVEDGYTF; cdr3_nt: TGTGCCAGCAGTCGGACTGTGGAAGACGGCTACACCTTC
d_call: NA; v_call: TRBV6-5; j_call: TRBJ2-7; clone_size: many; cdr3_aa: CASSGLDRIYEQYF; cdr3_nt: TGTGCCAGCAGCGGTTTGGACAGAATCTACGAGCAGTACTTC
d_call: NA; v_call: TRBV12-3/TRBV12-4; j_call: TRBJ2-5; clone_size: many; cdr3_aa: CASSHPRGEETQYF; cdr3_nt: TGTGCCAGCAGTCACCCCAGGGGCGAGGAGACCCAGTACTTC
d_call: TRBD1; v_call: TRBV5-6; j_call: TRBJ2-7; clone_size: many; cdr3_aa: CASSYGQGPYEQYF; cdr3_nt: TGTGCCAGCAGCTACGGACAGGGCCCCTACGAGCAGTACTTC
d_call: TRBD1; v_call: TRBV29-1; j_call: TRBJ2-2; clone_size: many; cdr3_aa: CSVELAGGNTGELFF; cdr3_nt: TGCAGCGTTGAACTAGCAGGGGGGAACACCGGGGAGCTGTTTTTT
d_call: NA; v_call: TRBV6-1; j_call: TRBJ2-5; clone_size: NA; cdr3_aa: CASKPQGYIQETQYF; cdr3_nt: TGTGCCAGCAAACCACAGGGCTACATTCAAGAGACCCAGTACTTC
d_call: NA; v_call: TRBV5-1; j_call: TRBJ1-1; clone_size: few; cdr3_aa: CASRNPGRTEAFF; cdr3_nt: TGCGCCAGCAGAAACCCAGGTAGAACTGAAGCTTTCTTT
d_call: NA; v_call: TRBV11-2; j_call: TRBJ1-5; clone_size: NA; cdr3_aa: CASSLGVLGDQPQHF; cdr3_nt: TGTGCCAGCAGCTTAGGCGTACTGGGTGATCAGCCCCAGCATTTT
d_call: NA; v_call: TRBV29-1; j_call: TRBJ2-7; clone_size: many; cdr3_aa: CSVEGTGLRDYEQYF; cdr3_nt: TGCAGCGTTGAGGGAACGGGGCTCCGCGACTACGAGCAGTACTTC
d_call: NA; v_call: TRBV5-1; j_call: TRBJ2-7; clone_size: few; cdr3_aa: CASSLAAFYEQYF; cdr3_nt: TGCGCCAGCAGCTTGGCGGCATTCTACGAGCAGTACTTC
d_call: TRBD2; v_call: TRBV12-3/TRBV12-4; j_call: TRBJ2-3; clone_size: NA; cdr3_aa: CASSSSSGAPGTQYF; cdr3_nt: TGTGCCAGCAGCAGCTCTAGCGGGGCTCCCGGGACGCAGTATTTT
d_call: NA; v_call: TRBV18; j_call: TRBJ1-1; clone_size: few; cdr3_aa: CASSPPPGAVTEAFF; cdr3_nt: TGTGCCAGCTCACCACCCCCGGGCGCCGTTACTGAAGCTTTCTTT
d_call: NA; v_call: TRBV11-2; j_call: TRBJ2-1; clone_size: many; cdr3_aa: CASSLLGTSLNEQFF; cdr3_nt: TGTGCCAGCAGCTTACTGGGGACTTCCCTCAATGAGCAGTTCTTC
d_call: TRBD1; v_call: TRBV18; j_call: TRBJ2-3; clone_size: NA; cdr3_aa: CASSQPTGGTSTDTQYF; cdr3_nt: TGTGCCAGCTCACAGCCGACAGGGGGTACAAGCACAGATACGCAGTATTTT
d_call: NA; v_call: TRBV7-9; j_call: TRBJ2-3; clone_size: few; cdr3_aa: CASSFQGISDTQYF; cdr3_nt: TGTGCCAGCAGCTTTCAGGGGATCTCAGATACGCAGTATTTT
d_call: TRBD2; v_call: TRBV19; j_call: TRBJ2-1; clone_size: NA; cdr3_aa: CASSWRGGDEQFF; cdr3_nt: TGTGCCAGTAGCTGGCGGGGGGGCGATGAGCAGTTCTTC
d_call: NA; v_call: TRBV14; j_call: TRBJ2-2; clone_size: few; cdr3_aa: CASSQDLGVGELFF; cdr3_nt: TGTGCCAGCAGCCAAGATCTAGGGGTCGGGGAGCTGTTTTTT
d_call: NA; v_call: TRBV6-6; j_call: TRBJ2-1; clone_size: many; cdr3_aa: CASSYRPNEQFF; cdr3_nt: TGTGCCAGCAGTTACCGTCCAAATGAGCAGTTCTTC
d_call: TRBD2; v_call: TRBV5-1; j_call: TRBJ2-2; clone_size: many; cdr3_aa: CASSLTTSSTGELFF; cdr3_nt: TGCGCCAGCAGCCTGACGACTAGCAGTACCGGGGAGCTGTTTTTT
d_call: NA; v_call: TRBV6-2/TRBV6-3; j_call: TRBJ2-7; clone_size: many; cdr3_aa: CASRNPGSSSYEQYF; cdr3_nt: TGTGCCAGCAGAAACCCGGGAAGTAGCTCCTACGAGCAGTACTTC
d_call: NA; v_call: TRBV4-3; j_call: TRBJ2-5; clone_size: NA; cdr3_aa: CASSQSSSKETQYF; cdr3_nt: TGCGCCAGCAGCCAATCCTCTTCCAAAGAGACCCAGTACTTC
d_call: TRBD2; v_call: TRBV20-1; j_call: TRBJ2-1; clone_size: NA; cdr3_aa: CSAPLRTSGGSSYNEQFF; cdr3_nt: TGCAGTGCTCCCCTCAGGACTAGCGGGGGGAGCTCCTACAATGAGCAGTTCTTC
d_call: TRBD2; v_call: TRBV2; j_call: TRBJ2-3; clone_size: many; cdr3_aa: CASSALRGGDTQYF; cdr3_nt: TGTGCCAGCAGTGCGTTGCGGGGGGGAGATACGCAGTATTTT
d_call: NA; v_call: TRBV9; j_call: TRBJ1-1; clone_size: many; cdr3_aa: CASSVVPSGALNTEAFF; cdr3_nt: TGTGCCAGCAGCGTAGTACCGTCGGGGGCACTGAACACTGAAGCTTTCTTT
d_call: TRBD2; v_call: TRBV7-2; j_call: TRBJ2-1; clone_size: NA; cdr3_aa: CASSPIAGRKFF; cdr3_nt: TGTGCCAGCAGCCCTATAGCGGGTAGGAAGTTCTTC
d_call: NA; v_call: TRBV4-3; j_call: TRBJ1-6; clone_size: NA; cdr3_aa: CASSQDETETLHF; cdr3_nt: TGCGCCAGCAGCCAAGATGAAACGGAGACCCTCCACTTT
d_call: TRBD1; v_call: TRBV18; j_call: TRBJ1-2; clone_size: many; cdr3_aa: CASSRRTGGTDGYTF; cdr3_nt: TGTGCCAGCTCCCGGAGGACAGGGGGGACGGATGGCTACACCTTC
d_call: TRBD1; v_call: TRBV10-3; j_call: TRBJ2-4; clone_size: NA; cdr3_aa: CAISEGTGGSVAKNIQYF; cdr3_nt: TGTGCCATCAGTGAGGGGACAGGGGGCTCGGTTGCCAAAAACATTCAGTACTTC